These 5 T cell receptor beta chains share one sample of origin, sequenced in a study of blood T cell repertoires in COVID-19. Clones were read by immunoSEQ multiplex PCR, and TCRdb kept only the in-frame ones, dropping some. The table shows a few hundred thousand clones, with 88% occurring only once. Sequencing was done on a sample of PBMCs or T cells enriched from blood (not recorded which). Source of these receptors: a woman under 30 who had recovered from COVID-19.

This clone was found a few times. This sequence joins TRBV4-1 and TRBJ1-3, with 8 bases that match TRBD1. Per germline, CDR1 MGHRA and CDR2 YSYEKL. The CDR3 is made up of 20 amino acids. J was trimmed by 0 bases and V by 0 bases; bases with no gene match: 13. The CDR3 spells CASSQDAGRQGTFSGNTIYF. CDR3 sequence (DNA): TGCGCCAGCAGCCAAGATGCGGGCCGACAGGGGACCTTCTCTGGAAACACCATATATTTT.

This clone was detected once. The V gene is TRBV30, the J gene TRBJ2-1; TRBD1 agrees at 8 bases. The V gene end was trimmed by 4 bases and the J gene end by 6 bases; junction bases not matched to a gene: 5. CDR3 length: 13 residues. CDR1 is GTSNPN, CDR2 SVGIG, per germline (reference sequence). CDR3 loop: CAWNEDRGNEQFF. The CDR3 region has the DNA TGTGCCTGGAATGAAGACAGGGGCAATGAGCAGTTCTTC.

The chain has TRBV11-2 and TRBJ1-1; TRBD1 agrees at 9 bases. The germline V gene has CDR1 SGHAT and CDR2 FQNNGV. Trimming cost V 3 bases and J 1 base; bases outside gene matches: 3. This CDR3 contains 15 residues. CDR3 sequence reads: CASSFNRGRNTEAFF. The CDR3 DNA reads TGTGCCAGCAGCTTTAACAGGGGGCGGAACACTGAAGCTTTCTTT.

This sequence joins TRBV5-3 and TRBJ1-6, with TRBD1 matching 7 bases. TRBV5-3 is flagged as an ORF with uncertain function. CDR3 length: 18 residues. The junction had 7 bases not matched to a gene; V was cut back by 1 base and J by 0 bases. CDR3 residues: CARSLRQGPSSYNSPLHF. CDR3 bases: TGTGCCAGAAGCTTGCGACAGGGTCCCTCCTCCTATAATTCACCCCTCCACTTT.

The J gene is TRBJ2-3, the V gene TRBV7-2, with a possible D match to TRBD1 (6 bases). Trimming took 3 bases from V and 1 from J, leaving 20 bases between them. The CDR3 contains 18 residues. Germline V lookup: CDR1 SGHTA, CDR2 FQGNSA. CDR3 loop: CASSLVPLGQGRTDTQYF. In DNA, the CDR3 is TGTGCCAGCAGCTTGGTCCCCCTTGGGCAGGGGCGCACAGATACGCAGTATTTT.